The 26 T cell receptor beta chains reported below all come from one sample, sequenced in a study of blood T cells in healthy people across ages. Together with a sample-barcoded 5' primer, a J-beta primer mix was included in a second PCR lasting about 6 to 11 cycles. TCRdb called the 5' RACE reads again in MiXCR, with one record for every CDR3 protein. This repertoire shows 1 million or so distinct CDR3 sequences, 25% found once; its top ten account for around 0.75%. This same sample was also part of a study on T cells of mothers and their children.

The sequencing sample was made of blood. The receptor set was obtained from a girl aged 2-10 years in good health.

This clonotype came up a few times. The chain links TRBV4-2 to TRBJ1-4, with 9 bases fitting TRBD1. The J segment lost 6 bases and the V segment lost 0 bases, leaving 5 bases of the junction unmatched. This CDR3 spans 16 amino acids. Germline CDR1 reads LGHNA; CDR2 reads YNFKEQ. The CDR3 loop reads CASSQDRRQGDEKLFF. The CDR3 region has the DNA TGTGCCAGCAGCCAAGATAGGAGACAGGGGGATGAAAAACTGTTTTTT.

This chain links TRBV7-8 with TRBJ1-2; D is ambiguous. Germline CDR1 SGHVS, CDR2 FQNEAQ. The V gene lost 5 bases and the J gene lost 0 bases, with 19 bases spanning the gap. CDR3 size: 17 residues. The CDR3 sequence is CASSHQYSGSANYGYTF. The CDR3 DNA follows: TGTGCCAGCAGCCACCAGTATTCAGGATCTGCTAACTATGGCTACACCTTC.

This chain connects TRBV13 to TRBJ2-3; 10 bases are a match to TRBD2. Per the germline V gene, CDR1 is PRHDT and CDR2 is FYEKMQ (reference sequence). Trimming removed 5 bases from V and 3 bases from J; junction bases left unmatched: 5. The CDR3 extends over 15 amino acids. The CDR3 spells CASSQRGGETDTQYF. CDR3 DNA sequence: TGTGCCAGCAGCCAGCGGGGGGGCGAGACAGATACGCAGTATTTT.

The chain has TRBV29-1 and TRBJ1-1; no clear D. Trimming removed 4 bases at V and 3 bases at J, with 9 bases between. This CDR3 region has 12 residues. Germline lookup yields CDR1 SQVTM and CDR2 ANQGSEA. The CDR3 reads CSVVEGYTEAFF. CDR3 DNA sequence: TGCAGCGTTGTAGAGGGTTACACTGAAGCTTTCTTT.

This clonotype came up a few times. The gene calls are TRBV3-1 and TRBJ1-4; TRBD1 aligns across 8 bases. The CDR3 runs to 16 residues. The V and J ends lost 6 bases and 2 bases, in that order; junction bases with no gene match: 8. Germline CDR1 LGHDT, CDR2 YNNKEL (reference sequence). The CDR3 spells CASSPRDRRTNEKLFF. CDR3 coding DNA: TGTGCCAGCAGTCCTAGGGACAGGCGGACTAATGAAAAACTGTTTTTT. The variable domain in full, completed from reference TRBV3-1 and TRBJ1-4, reads DTAVSQTPKYLVTQMGNDKSIKCEQNLGHDTMYWYKQDSKKFLKIMFSYNNKELIINETVPNRFSPKSPDKAHLNLHINSLELGDSAVYFCASSPRDRRTNEKLFFGSGTQLSVL.

The rearrangement links TRBV7-2 to TRBJ2-1; the D gene is possibly TRBD1 (5 bases). Germline V gene lookup returns CDR1 SGHTA and CDR2 FQGNSA. V was pared by 1 base and J by 0 bases, with 13 bases between. The CDR3 consists of 17 residues. For the CDR3, the DNA is TGTGCCAGCAGCTTAGGGGCAGGGTCCCCCTCCTACAATGAGCAGTTCTTC. Protein product: CASSLGAGSPSYNEQFF.

This clonotype has a handful of counts. Compared with germline, one end of the junction differs, possibly owing to a read error. The J gene is TRBJ1-1, the V gene TRBV18, with 9 bases aligning to TRBD1. CDR1 is KGHSH and CDR2 is LQKENI in the germline V gene. The CDR3 is 15 amino acids. The CDR3 region has the DNA TGTGCCAGCCCACCTCGGACAGGGGAAGTCACTGAAGCTTTCTTT. Translated, it gives CASPPRTGEVTEAFF.

This rearrangement joins TRBV12-3 or TRBV12-4 to TRBJ2-5; D is unclear. Trimming took 5 bases from V and 2 from J, leaving 24 bases between them. The CDR3 runs 18 residues. The CDR3 loop is CASSPHPSLNPLQETQYF. DNA for the CDR3: TGTGCCAGCAGTCCCCACCCGTCGCTAAATCCTCTACAAGAGACCCAGTACTTC.

This clonotype has just one count. The chain employs TRBV25-1 and TRBJ2-5; no firm D call. The end of the DNA is better explained by TRBJ2-1, so the J call may be wrong. Germline lookup yields CDR1 MGHDK and CDR2 SYGVNS. There are 15 residues in the CDR3. CDR3 residues: CASSTALESHNEQFF. CDR3 DNA: TGTGCCAGCAGTACGGCCCTCGAGTCCCACAATGAGCAGTTCTTC.

This clonotype has only a few counts. This chain connects TRBV12-3 or TRBV12-4 to TRBJ1-2; 7 nucleotides match TRBD1. The CDR3 is 15 amino acids. Germline trimming cut 5 bases from V and 2 bases from J; bases unmatched to any gene: 8. CDR3 sequence (DNA): TGTGCCAGCAGTGATAACAGGGGAGAGAACTATGGCTACACCTTC. This gives the protein CASSDNRGENYGYTF.

This clonotype was recorded a few times. This rearrangement joins TRBV20-1 to TRBJ1-4; the D gene is possibly TRBD1 (5 bases). The CDR3 has 15 residues. Germline V CDR1 and CDR2: DFQATT, SNEGSKA (reference sequence). Trimming pared 0 bases from V and 7 bases from J, leaving 15 bases between. This CDR3 reads CSARDLGTGSEKLFF. DNA for the CDR3: TGCAGTGCTAGAGATTTGGGGACCGGAAGTGAAAAACTGTTTTTT.

Only a few counts were recorded for this clonotype. The J gene is TRBJ2-1, the V gene TRBV29-1; weak D call: TRBD1 (6 bases). The germline V gene encodes CDR1 SQVTM and CDR2 ANQGSEA. The CDR3 runs 16 residues. V lost 5 bases to trimming and J lost 5 bases, with 22 bases between them. This CDR3 is CSVRSLQGLRNNEQFF. The CDR3 DNA reads as TGCAGCGTTCGGTCCCTACAGGGTTTAAGGAACAATGAGCAGTTCTTC.

This clonotype was counted only a few times. The V gene is TRBV29-1, the J gene TRBJ2-2, with TRBD1 matching over 9 bases. Per germline, CDR1 SQVTM and CDR2 ANQGSEA. The trim removed 7 bases at V and 6 bases at J, leaving 12 bases unmatched. The CDR3 sequence is 15 residues long. The CDR3 nucleotides are TGCAGCGCCCTAAGCGGGACAGGGCTGCCCGGGGAGCTGTTTTTT. This translates into CSALSGTGLPGELFF.

The sample holds a few counts of this clonotype. The chain employs TRBV7-9 and TRBJ2-5; no clear D gene. This CDR3 comprises 15 residues. Germline V gene sequence: CDR1 SEHNR, CDR2 FQNEAQ (reference sequence). The V end was cut by 1 base, the J end by 7 bases, with 16 bases between. For the CDR3, the DNA is TGTGCCAGCAGCTTAGTGGCTTCGGCAGTGGGGACCCAGTACTTC. Translation: CASSLVASAVGTQYF.

For the CDR3, the DNA is TGCAGCGTTGAGCCACAGGGGAACTATGGCTACACCTTC. Amino acid sequence: CSVEPQGNYGYTF. The chain recombines TRBV29-1 with TRBJ1-2; 7 nucleotides agree with TRBD1. The CDR3 runs to 13 residues. The germline CDR1 and CDR2 sequences are SQVTM and ANQGSEA. With V trimmed by 3 bases and J by 2 bases, 3 bases remained unmatched. Complete variable domain (other parts from reference TRBV29-1 and TRBJ1-2): SAVISQKPSRDICQRGTSLTIQCQVDSQVTMMFWYRQQPGQSLTLIATANQGSEATYESGFVIDKFPISRPNLTFSTLTVSNMSPEDSSIYLCSVEPQGNYGYTFGSGTRLTVV.

The rearrangement links TRBV12-3 or TRBV12-4 to TRBJ1-6; a weak D match, TRBD1 (6 bases). The germline V and J ends were trimmed by 6 bases and 9 bases, with 18 bases remaining between them. The CDR3 contains 15 residues. For the CDR3, the DNA is TGTGCCAGCAGCAACACGGGACATTCGGGTTCACCCCTCCACTTT. Translation gives CASSNTGHSGSPLHF.

The chain uses TRBV5-1 and TRBJ1-2; D is uncertain. Germline V lookup: CDR1 SGHRS, CDR2 YFSETQ. The CDR3 is made up of 15 amino acids. Trimming took off 0 bases at V and 0 bases at J, with 9 bases between the two ends. CDR3 DNA sequence: TGCGCCAGCAGCTTGGCCCGGGAGACTAACTATGGCTACACCTTC. It specifies CASSLARETNYGYTF.

This clonotype was detected only a few times. The chain couples TRBV6-5 to TRBJ2-5, with D hard to call. Near its end, the DNA agrees better with TRBJ2-1, so the J call may be wrong. The CDR3 extends over 13 amino acids. Germline V lookup: CDR1 MNHEY, CDR2 SVGAGI. CDR3 protein: CASSYGSESEQFF. The DNA for the CDR3 is TGTGCCAGCAGTTACGGATCCGAGAGTGAGCAGTTCTTC.

V usage is TRBV11-2 and J usage is TRBJ2-1, with TRBD1 as a possible D gene (6 bases). From germline, CDR1 is SGHAT and CDR2 FQNNGV. The CDR3 runs to 17 residues. V shed 0 bases and J shed 2 bases, with 14 bases lying between them. The CDR3 sequence is CASSLDQGKPTYNEQFF. The CDR3 nucleotides are TGTGCCAGCAGCTTAGATCAGGGGAAACCCACCTACAATGAGCAGTTCTTC.

This sequence joins TRBV25-1 and TRBJ1-2, with TRBD1 as a possible D gene (5 bases). Trimming shortened V by 10 bases and J by 6 bases, and 21 bases separated the two germline ends. Per the germline V gene, CDR1 is MGHDK and CDR2 is SYGVNS. The CDR3 is made up of 14 amino acids. CDR3 nucleotides: TGTGCCAACAGCCGAAGGGCAGGGCTGGATGGCTACACCTTC. This translates into CANSRRAGLDGYTF.

In its sample, this clonotype was seen a few times. This chain connects TRBV5-1 to TRBJ2-1, with 13 bases identical to TRBD2. The CDR3 runs to 13 residues. Unmatched junction bases numbered 5, after V lost 2 bases and J lost 15 bases. Germline CDR1 and CDR2: SGHRS and YFSETQ. The CDR3 region is CASSLGLAGDPFF. The CDR3 DNA is TGCGCCAGCAGCTTAGGACTAGCGGGGGATCCGTTCTTC.

The chain combines TRBV4-3 with TRBJ2-1; the D gene is possibly TRBD1 (6 bases). CDR1 is LGHNA and CDR2 is YSLEER in the germline V gene. V was clipped by 3 bases and J by 10 bases, with 19 bases between them. CDR3 length: 15 amino acids. CDR3: CASSQRAKTGYEQFF. CDR3 nucleotide sequence: TGCGCCAGCAGCCAGCGGGCTAAAACAGGGTACGAGCAGTTCTTC.

The J gene is TRBJ2-5, the V gene TRBV20-1; TRBD2 matches at 7 bases. The DNA end lines up better with TRBJ2-7; the J call may be wrong. The CDR3 is 13 amino acids. The germline V gene has CDR1 DFQATT and CDR2 SNEGSKA (reference sequence). CDR3 region: CSVRRGSGYEQYF. CDR3 DNA: TGCAGTGTACGGCGCGGGAGTGGGTACGAGCAGTACTTC.

This sequence joins TRBV7-2 and TRBJ2-4; 9 bases are shared with TRBD1. Germline V gene sequence: CDR1 SGHTA, CDR2 FQGNSA. The CDR3 loop spans 14 amino acids. The V gene end was trimmed by 5 bases and the J gene end by 9 bases; junction bases not matched to a gene: 8. CDR3 in DNA: TGTGCCAGCAGCCCACAGGGGGCTCGGGGCATTCAGTACTTC. Translated: CASSPQGARGIQYF. The full variable domain, completed using reference TRBV7-2 and TRBJ2-4, is GAGVSQSPSNKVTEKGKDVELRCDPISGHTALYWYRQSLGQGLEFLIYFQGNSAPDKSGLPSDRFSAERTGGSVSTLTIQRTQQEDSAVYLCASSPQGARGIQYFGAGTRLSVL.

The chain couples TRBV9 to TRBJ2-7; D call uncertain. With 0 bases removed from V and 0 bases from J, the gap between germline ends came to 10 bases. Germline CDR1 SGDLS, CDR2 YYNGEE. The CDR3 spans 15 residues. In DNA form, the CDR3 reads TGTGCCAGCAGCGTAGCTACGGGTAGCTCCTACGAGCAGTACTTC. It specifies CASSVATGSSYEQYF. The full variable domain, rest sourced from reference TRBV9 and TRBJ2-7, is DSGVTQTPKHLITATGQRVTLRCSPRSGDLSVYWYQQSLDQGLQFLIQYYNGEERAKGNILERFSAQQFPDLHSELNLSSLELGDSALYFCASSVATGSSYEQYFGPGTRLTVT.

The chain uses TRBV28 and TRBJ2-5; possibly TRBD2 for D (5 bases). The J call is uncertain, as TRBJ2-7 better fits the DNA end. Germline values: CDR1 MDHEN, CDR2 SYDVKM. The CDR3 sequence is 15 residues long. CDR3 DNA sequence: TGTGCCAGCAGTTTGTCACGGGGATATACCTACGAGCAGTACTTC. Protein sequence: CASSLSRGYTYEQYF.